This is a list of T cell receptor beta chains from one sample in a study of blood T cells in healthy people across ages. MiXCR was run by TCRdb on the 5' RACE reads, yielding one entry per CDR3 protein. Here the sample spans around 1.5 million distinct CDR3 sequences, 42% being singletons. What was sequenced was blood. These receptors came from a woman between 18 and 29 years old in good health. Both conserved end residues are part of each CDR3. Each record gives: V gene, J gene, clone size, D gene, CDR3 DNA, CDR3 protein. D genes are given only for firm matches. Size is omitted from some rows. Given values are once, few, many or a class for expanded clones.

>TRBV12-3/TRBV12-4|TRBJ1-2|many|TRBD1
TGTGCCAGCAGTGACAGGGAAAATGGCTACACCTTC
CASSDRENGYTF
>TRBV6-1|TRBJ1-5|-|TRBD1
TGTGCCAGCAGTGCCCAGACAGGGGAAAGCAATCAGCCCCAGCATTTT
CASSAQTGESNQPQHF
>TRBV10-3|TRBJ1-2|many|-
TGTGCCATCAGTGAGACCGCTAAAGGCTACACCTTC
CAISETAKGYTF
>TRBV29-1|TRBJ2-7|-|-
TGCAGCGTGGGTACAGGGCGGGCGAACGAGCAGTACTTC
CSVGTGRANEQYF
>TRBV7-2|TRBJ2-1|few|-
TGTGCCAGCAGCTTAGACGCCCACAATGAGCAGTTCTTC
CASSLDAHNEQFF
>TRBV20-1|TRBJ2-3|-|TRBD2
TGCAGTGCTAGTGCTAGCGGGGGAGATACGCAGTATTTT
CSASASGGDTQYF
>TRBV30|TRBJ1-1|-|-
TGTGCCTGGAGCGGACGATTAGGGACTGAAGCTTTCTTT
CAWSGRLGTEAFF
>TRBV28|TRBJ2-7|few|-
TGTGCCACTCAGGACATAACCTACGAGCAGTACTTC
CATQDITYEQYF
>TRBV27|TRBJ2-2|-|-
TGTGCCAGCAGTTTTGTAGGGAACACCGGGGAGCTGTTTTTT
CASSFVGNTGELFF
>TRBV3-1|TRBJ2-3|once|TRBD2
TGTGCCAGCAGCCAAAGAAGCGGGAGTCCCACAGATACGCAGTATTTT
CASSQRSGSPTDTQYF
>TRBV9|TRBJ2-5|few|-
TGTGCCAGCAGCGTAACCCCTCCGGAGACCCAGTACTTC
CASSVTPPETQYF
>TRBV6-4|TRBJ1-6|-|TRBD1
TGTGCCGGACGACAGGGGGCTCTGAGCTCCTATAATTCACCCCTCCACTTT
CAGRQGALSSYNSPLHF
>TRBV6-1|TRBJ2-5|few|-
TGTGCCAGCCGTTTCCAAGAGACCCAGTACTTC
CASRFQETQYF
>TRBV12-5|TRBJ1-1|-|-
TGTGCTAGTGGTTTGGTATTGTCAGGGGAGGGAGCCACTGAAGCTTTCTTT
CASGLVLSGEGATEAFF
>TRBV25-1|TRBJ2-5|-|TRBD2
TGTGCCAGCAGTGTTTCGCGACTAGCGGACTACCAAGAGACCCAGTACTTC
CASSVSRLADYQETQYF
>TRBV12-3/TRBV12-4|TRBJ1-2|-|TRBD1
TGTGCCAGCAGTCAGCGACAGGGAGCTAACTATGGCTACACCTTC
CASSQRQGANYGYTF